This T cell receptor (beta chain) was profiled in a study of cytomegalovirus exposure and HLA in healthy donors. All the people who gave samples were healthy bone marrow donors. This CDR3 is built from 15 residues. Trimming pared 3 bases from V and 0 bases from J, leaving 11 bases between. Germline V lookup: CDR1 LNHDA, CDR2 SQIVND (reference sequence). As regards this clone: Antigen specificity is unknown.

Whole-study findings and limits: In most subjects, TCR beta sequences reportedly gave accurate predictions of HLA-A and HLA-B alleles. Later on, an analysis tied 15,000 to 20,000 TCR beta sequences to HLA alleles at 0.05 false discovery rate. The productive fraction for most TCR beta V segments was about 90% or about 30% in an earlier analysis.

Primers included in the PCR were 60 Vbeta and 13 Jbeta primers. Libraries were prepared by immunoSEQ multiplex PCR; TCRdb keeps only in-frame clonotypes and omits some of them. This table holds more than 100,000 clones, 77% found once. The material sequenced was PBMCs. The TCR comes from a human donor in good health. V usage is TRBV19 and J usage is TRBJ1-1; D not resolved. The CDR3 nucleotides are TGTGCCAGTAGTATGCGAGGTCTCATGAACACTGAAGCTTTCTTT. Residues: CASSMRGLMNTEAFF. Supplemented by reference TRBV19 and TRBJ1-1, the full variable domain reads DGGITQSPKYLFRKEGQNVTLSCEQNLNHDAMYWYRQDPGQGLRLIYYSQIVNDFQKGDIAEGYSVSREKKESFPLTVTSAQKNPTAFYLCASSMRGLMNTEAFFGQGTRLTVV.